Given below is one T cell receptor (beta chain) in context. Since a much larger clone is just one base distant, this may be a read error. During its preparation, the TCRbeta library received unique molecular identifiers. TCRdb used MiXCR to reprocess the PCR reads, holding one entry per CDR3 protein. Among some 300,000 distinct CDR3 sequences listed, roughly a tenth were seen once. CDR1 is SEHNR, CDR2 FQNEAQ, per germline (reference sequence). Trimming at V came to 4 bases and at J to 6 bases, leaving 8 bases not matched to a gene. The CDR3 covers 15 residues. These data originate in a study of T-cell reconstitution after alpha-beta-depleted transplantation in children.

The rearrangement uses TRBV7-9 and TRBJ1-5; TRBD1 aligns across 8 bases. The origin of this receptor is a boy younger than two with acute myeloid leukemia, due to receive a stem cell transplant. The source material was PBMCs, sampled before TCRalphabeta/CD19-depleted stem cell transplant. The CDR3 DNA reads TGTGCCAGCAGCTCCGGGGGACAGGACATTCAGCCCCAGCATTTT. Its translation is CASSSGGQDIQPQHF.